The sequence of this T cell receptor beta chain was determined in a study of blood T cell repertoires in COVID-19. Background on the study: The United States, Italy and Spain provided the acute and convalescent COVID-19 samples. T cells, B-cell-depleted T cells, or PBMCs supplied cDNA or gDNA.

About this clone: The same CDR3 arises from other DNA sequences in this sample as well.

Per the authors' pipeline: The assay estimated nucleated cells by amplifying reference gene primers. Assay: immunoSEQ multiplex PCR; the TCRdb copy retains only in-frame clones and omits some. V, J and clone size reflect that table, while D and trimming were determined from the DNA. Seen here are 100,000 to 150,000 clones, about 86% observed once, and the top ten hold less than 20%. The specimen sequenced was peripheral blood. The source is a woman aged 50 to 60 with acute or convalescent COVID-19.

The CDR3 here is CASSPGQGNSPLHF. For the CDR3, the DNA is TGTGCCAGCAGTCCGGGACAGGGTAATTCACCCCTCCACTTT. The chain uses TRBV2 and TRBJ1-6, with 9 bases that match TRBD1. Germline-derived CDR1 and CDR2 are SNHLY and FYNNEI. V dropped 5 bases and J dropped 6; count of bases not matched to a gene: 2. The CDR3 is 14 amino acids.